This T cell receptor beta chain was sequenced for a study of shared clonotypes between healthy human individuals. Note on this clone: Antigen unknown.

General study findings and limits: Depth of sequencing was expected to influence donor clonotype sharing.

The assay was run at deep level. On ten immunoSEQ deep assay plates, unsorted PBMC DNA was sequenced. As originally analysed: With immunoSEQ giving junction-only sequences and no quality scores, filtering differed. Assay used: immunoSEQ multiplex PCR; TCRdb lists only in-frame clones, some missing. V, J and clone size were drawn from that table, and D and trimming were deduced from the DNA. The data show about half a million clones, 79% seen once. There are 12 residues in the CDR3. Trimming removed 6 bases at V and 7 bases at J, with 9 bases between. CDR1 MDHEN and CDR2 SYDVKM come from the germline V gene.

This receptor was obtained from a woman in her thirties or forties in good health. Some clones in this sample may be carry-over from other donors' samples. This chain uses TRBV28 with TRBJ1-4, with D possibly being TRBD1 (6 bases). The specimen sequenced was PBMCs. DNA for the CDR3: TGTGCCAGCAGAAGGGGGGCTGAAAAACTGTTTTTT. Protein product: CASRRGAEKLFF.